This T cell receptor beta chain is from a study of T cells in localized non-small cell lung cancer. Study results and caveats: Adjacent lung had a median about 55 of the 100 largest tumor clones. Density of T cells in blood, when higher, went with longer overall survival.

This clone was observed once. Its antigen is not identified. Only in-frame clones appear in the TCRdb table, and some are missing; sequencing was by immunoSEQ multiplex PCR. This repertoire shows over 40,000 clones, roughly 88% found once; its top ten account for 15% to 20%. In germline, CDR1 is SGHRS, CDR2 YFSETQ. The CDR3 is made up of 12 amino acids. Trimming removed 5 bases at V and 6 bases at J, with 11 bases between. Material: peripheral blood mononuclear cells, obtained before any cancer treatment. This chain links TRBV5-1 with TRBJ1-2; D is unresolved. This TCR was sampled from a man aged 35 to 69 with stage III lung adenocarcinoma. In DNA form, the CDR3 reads TGCGCCAGCAGAGGACTCCGGGATGGCTACACCTTC. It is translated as CASRGLRDGYTF.